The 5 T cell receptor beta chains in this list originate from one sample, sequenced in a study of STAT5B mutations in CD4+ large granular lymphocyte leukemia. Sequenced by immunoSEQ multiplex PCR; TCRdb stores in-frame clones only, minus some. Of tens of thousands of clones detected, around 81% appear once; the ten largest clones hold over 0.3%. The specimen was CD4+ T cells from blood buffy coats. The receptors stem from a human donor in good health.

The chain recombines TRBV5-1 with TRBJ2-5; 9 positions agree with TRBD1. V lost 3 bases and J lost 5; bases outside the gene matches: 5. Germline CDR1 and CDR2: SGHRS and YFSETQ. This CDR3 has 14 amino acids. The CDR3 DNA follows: TGCGCCAGCAGCTACAGGGGGCGCGAGGAGACCCAGTACTTC. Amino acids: CASSYRGREETQYF.

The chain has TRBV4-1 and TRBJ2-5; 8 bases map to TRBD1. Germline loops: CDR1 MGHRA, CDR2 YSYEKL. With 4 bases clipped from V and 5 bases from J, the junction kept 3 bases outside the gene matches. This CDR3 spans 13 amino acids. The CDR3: CASSRRQGETQYF. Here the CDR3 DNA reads TGCGCCAGCAGCCGCAGACAGGGGGAGACCCAGTACTTC.

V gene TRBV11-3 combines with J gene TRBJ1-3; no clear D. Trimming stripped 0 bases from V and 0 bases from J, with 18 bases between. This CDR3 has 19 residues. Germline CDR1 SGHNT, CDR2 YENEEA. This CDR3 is CASSLDAPWGRSSGNTIYF. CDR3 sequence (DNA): TGTGCCAGCAGCTTAGATGCCCCCTGGGGTCGGAGCTCTGGAAACACCATATATTTT.

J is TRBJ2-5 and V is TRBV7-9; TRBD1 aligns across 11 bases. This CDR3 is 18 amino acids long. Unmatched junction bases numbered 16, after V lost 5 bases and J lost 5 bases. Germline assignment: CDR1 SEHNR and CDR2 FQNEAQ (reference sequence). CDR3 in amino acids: CASSTVPGQGDVSETQYF. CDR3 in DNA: TGTGCCAGCAGCACCGTCCCGGGACAGGGGGATGTGAGCGAGACCCAGTACTTC.

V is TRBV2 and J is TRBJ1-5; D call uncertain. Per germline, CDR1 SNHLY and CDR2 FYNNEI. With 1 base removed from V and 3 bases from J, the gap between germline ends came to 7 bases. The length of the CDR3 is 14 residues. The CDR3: CASSEGHSNQPQHF. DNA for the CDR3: TGTGCCAGCAGTGAAGGCCATTCCAATCAGCCCCAGCATTTT.